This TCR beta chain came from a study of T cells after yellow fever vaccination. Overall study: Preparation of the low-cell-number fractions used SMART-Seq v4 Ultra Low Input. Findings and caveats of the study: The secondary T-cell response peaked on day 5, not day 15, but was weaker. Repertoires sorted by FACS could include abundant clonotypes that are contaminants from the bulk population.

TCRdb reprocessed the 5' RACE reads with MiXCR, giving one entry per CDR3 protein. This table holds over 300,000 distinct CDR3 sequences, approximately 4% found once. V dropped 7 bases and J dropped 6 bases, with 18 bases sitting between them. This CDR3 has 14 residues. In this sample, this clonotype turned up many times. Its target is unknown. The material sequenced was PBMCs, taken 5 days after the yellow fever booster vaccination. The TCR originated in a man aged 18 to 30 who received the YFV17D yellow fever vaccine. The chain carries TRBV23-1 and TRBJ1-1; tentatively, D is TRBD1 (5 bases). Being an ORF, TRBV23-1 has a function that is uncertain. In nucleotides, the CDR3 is TGCGCCAGCACCATGTACGGGGGATGGCCTGAAGCTTTCTTT. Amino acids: CASTMYGGWPEAFF.